The 21 T cell receptor beta chains below all came from one sample that was sequenced in a study of cytomegalovirus exposure and HLA in healthy donors. PCR amplification relied on 60 Vbeta primers (plus 13 Jbeta primers). Generated by immunoSEQ multiplex PCR, the TCRdb table keeps only in-frame clones and is missing some. The table includes almost 200,000 clones, around 80% detected once. The sequencing sample was made of PBMCs. Receptors originate from a man aged 30 to 39 in good health and CMV-seronegative.

The table lists this clone with a few counts. The chain couples TRBV6-5 to TRBJ2-7; D is perhaps TRBD2 (6 bases). The V gene's germline CDR1 is MNHEY and CDR2 SVGAGI. The CDR3 runs to 15 residues. V shed 0 bases and J shed 2 bases, with 11 bases lying between them. CDR3 amino acids: CASSYSPRGPYEQYF. CDR3 nucleotide sequence: TGTGCCAGCAGTTACTCCCCGCGGGGCCCCTACGAGCAGTACTTC.

The J gene is TRBJ2-5, the V gene TRBV6-1, with 8 bases that match TRBD2. This CDR3 comprises 15 residues. Germline lookup yields CDR1 MNHNS and CDR2 SASEGT. V gave up 5 bases and J gave up 7 bases; unmatched junction bases: 12. The CDR3 loop reads CASSSLGAGGGTQYF. The CDR3 coding sequence is TGTGCCAGCAGTTCCCTGGGCGCGGGGGGAGGGACCCAGTACTTC.

In its sample, this clone was seen a few times. The rearrangement joins TRBV6-5 to TRBJ1-5; 8 bases fit TRBD1. V was pared by 6 bases and J by 4 bases, with 8 bases of the junction left unmatched. Germline V gives CDR1 MNHEY, CDR2 SVGAGI. The CDR3 loop spans 15 amino acids. The CDR3 region is CASRPDRGWNQPQHF. CDR3 coding DNA: TGTGCCAGCAGACCCGACAGGGGTTGGAATCAGCCCCAGCATTTT.

This chain connects TRBV27 to TRBJ2-7, with D perhaps TRBD2 (5 bases). V was trimmed by 0 bases and J by 5 bases, leaving 11 bases between them. Germline loops: CDR1 MNHEY, CDR2 SMNVEV (reference sequence). The length of the CDR3 is 14 residues. CDR3 sequence (DNA): TGTGCCAGCAGTTTATCCTGGGGAGACAACGAGCAGTACTTC. Encoded protein: CASSLSWGDNEQYF.

This clone was counted only a few times. J is TRBJ1-1 and V is TRBV30; D call uncertain. V gave up 0 bases and J gave up 6 bases, with 5 bases separating them. The CDR3 is 11 amino acids. Germline V CDR1 and CDR2: GTSNPN, SVGIG (reference sequence). CDR3 DNA: TGTGCCTGGAGTGTTCGCGCTGAAGCTTTCTTT. It is translated as CAWSVRAEAFF. Looking up the rest from reference TRBV30 and TRBJ1-1 gives the full variable domain: SQTIHQWPATLVQPVGSPLSLECTVEGTSNPNLYWYRQAAGRGLQLLFYSVGIGQISSEVPQNLSASRPQDRQFILSSKKLLLSDSGFYLCAWSVRAEAFFGQGTRLTVV.

The chain carries TRBV7-3 and TRBJ1-2; 11 positions agree with TRBD1. The CDR3 extends over 13 amino acids. Per germline, CDR1 SGHTA and CDR2 FQGTGA. Trimming cost V 4 bases and J 11 bases; bases outside gene matches: 6. The CDR3 coding sequence is TGTGCCAGCAGCTCGGACAGGGGGCTGGGTTACACCTTC. Its translation: CASSSDRGLGYTF.

This sequence joins TRBV6-5 and TRBJ2-7; 7 nucleotides line up with TRBD2. The CDR3 runs 13 residues. V lost 6 bases to trimming and J lost 3 bases; unmatched junction nucleotides: 5. In germline, CDR1 is MNHEY, CDR2 SVGAGI. The CDR3 spells CASSGTSDYEQYF. CDR3 in DNA: TGTGCCAGCAGCGGAACTAGCGACTACGAGCAGTACTTC.

The chain combines TRBV28 with TRBJ2-4, with TRBD2 identical over 7 bases. There are 15 residues in the CDR3. Trimming took 3 bases from V and 4 from J; bases not matched to a gene: 6. The germline gives CDR1 MDHEN, CDR2 SYDVKM. The CDR3 DNA sequence: TGTGCCAGCAGTTTGGCGGGGGTCCCTAAAAACATTCAGTACTTC. Amino acids: CASSLAGVPKNIQYF.

The chain is built from TRBV5-1 and TRBJ2-2; 8 bases fit TRBD2. This CDR3 comprises 15 residues. V lost 2 bases and J lost 6; bases outside the gene matches: 6. Germline lookup yields CDR1 SGHRS and CDR2 YFSETQ. The CDR3 DNA reads TGCGCCAGCAGCTTCAGGCGGGAGGCGGCCGGGGAGCTGTTTTTT. This codes for CASSFRREAAGELFF.

V usage is TRBV5-4 and J usage is TRBJ1-1, with 7 bases fitting TRBD1. CDR3 length: 14 amino acids. Trimming removed 4 bases from V and 4 bases from J; junction bases left unmatched: 7. Germline loops: CDR1 SGHNT, CDR2 YYREEE (reference sequence). The CDR3 sequence is CASSMTGISTEAFF. DNA for the CDR3: TGTGCCAGCAGCATGACAGGGATAAGCACTGAAGCTTTCTTT. The full variable domain, completed using reference TRBV5-4 and TRBJ1-1, is ETGVTQSPTHLIKTRGQQVTLRCSSQSGHNTVSWYQQALGQGPQFIFQYYREEENGRGNFPPRFSGLQFPNYSSELNVNALELDDSALYLCASSMTGISTEAFFGQGTRLTVV.

The V call is TRBV19, the J call TRBJ1-1, with D unresolved. This CDR3 has 13 amino acids. Trimming cost V 3 bases and J 1 base, with 6 bases left between them. CDR1 and CDR2 from the germline V gene are LNHDA and SQIVND (reference sequence). CDR3 sequence: CASSIQENTEAFF. The CDR3 DNA follows: TGTGCCAGTAGTATCCAGGAGAACACTGAAGCTTTCTTT.

The CDR3 here is CASSLVAGNEKLFF. Here the CDR3 DNA reads TGTGCCAGCAGCTTAGTAGCAGGGAATGAAAAACTGTTTTTT. The rearrangement joins TRBV7-9 to TRBJ1-4; perhaps TRBD1 as D (5 bases). The V gene lost 1 base and the J gene lost 5 bases, with 8 bases spanning the gap. CDR3 size: 14 residues. From germline, CDR1 is SEHNR and CDR2 FQNEAQ (reference sequence).

CDR3 in amino acids: CASSLVASGRNYNEQFF. CDR3 bases: TGTGCCAGCAGCTTAGTGGCTAGCGGGAGGAACTACAATGAGCAGTTCTTC. The chain is built from TRBV7-2 and TRBJ2-1; 11 bases map to TRBD2. V shed 1 base and J 3 bases; nucleotides not matched to a gene: 5. The CDR3 spans 17 residues. CDR1 is SGHTA, CDR2 FQGNSA, per germline.

In this sample, this clone turned up a few times. This rearrangement joins TRBV2 to TRBJ2-7; 11 bases line up with TRBD1. J gave up 4 bases and V 4 bases, and 3 bases lay outside the gene matches. CDR3 size: 14 residues. The V gene's germline CDR1 is SNHLY and CDR2 FYNNEI. The CDR3 is CASSGTGGYYEQYF. Written as DNA, the CDR3 is TGTGCCAGCAGTGGGACAGGGGGCTATTACGAGCAGTACTTC.

This clone was counted a few times. V is TRBV5-1 and J is TRBJ2-7, with D possibly matching TRBD2 (6 bases). V was trimmed by 7 bases and J by 1 base, leaving 6 bases between them. Germline lookup yields CDR1 SGHRS and CDR2 YFSETQ. This CDR3 has 11 residues. CDR3 bases: TGCGCCAGCGCGGGGTCCTACGAGCAGTACTTC. Amino acid sequence: CASAGSYEQYF.

The chain is built from TRBV14 and TRBJ2-1; possible D gene TRBD1, 5 bases. Per germline, CDR1 SGHDN and CDR2 FVKESK. CDR3 size: 15 residues. V lost 6 bases to trimming and J lost 7 bases, with 19 bases between them. CDR3 sequence reads: CASSHLLASGNEQFF. The CDR3 DNA reads as TGTGCCAGCAGTCATCTACTGGCCTCAGGGAATGAGCAGTTCTTC.

The V gene is TRBV5-6, the J gene TRBJ1-3, with D unclear. The CDR3 consists of 15 residues. The germline V gene has CDR1 SGHDT and CDR2 YYEEEE. The V end lost 2 bases, the J end lost 5 bases, and 14 bases lay between the germline ends. As DNA, the CDR3 is TGTGCCAGCAGCTTTAGTATCACAGAAAGAAACACCATATATTTT. Translated: CASSFSITERNTIYF.

The sample holds one count of this clone. CDR3 DNA sequence: TGCGCCAGCAGTGGGGCGGTTTACGAGCAGTACTTC. Translated: CASSGAVYEQYF. This chain uses TRBV5-1 with TRBJ2-7, with D tentatively TRBD1 (5 bases). The CDR3 length is 12 residues. Per the germline V gene, CDR1 is SGHRS and CDR2 is YFSETQ. V lost 5 bases and J 4 bases, leaving 10 bases between the germline ends.

This chain links TRBV6-5 with TRBJ2-4; 9 bases are shared with TRBD1. CDR1 is MNHEY and CDR2 is SVGAGI in the germline V gene. V trimming: 0 bases; J trimming: 7 bases; junction bases outside the gene matches: 7. This CDR3 has 16 residues. The CDR3 nucleotides are TGTGCCAGCAGTTACTCCCAAACAGGGGGCAGTAACATTCAGTACTTC. This sequence encodes CASSYSQTGGSNIQYF.

This chain links TRBV4-1 with TRBJ2-7, with TRBD2 matching over 7 bases. Germline V gene sequence: CDR1 MGHRA, CDR2 YSYEKL. The CDR3 runs 15 residues. J lost 0 bases, V lost 4 bases, and 6 bases had no gene match. CDR3 DNA sequence: TGCGCCAGCAGCCCTAACAGACTAGCCTCCTACGAGCAGTACTTC. Translating gives CASSPNRLASYEQYF.

The chain links TRBV28 to TRBJ2-1; the D gene is possibly TRBD2 (5 bases). The V gene lost 6 bases and the J gene lost 0 bases, with 15 bases spanning the gap. This CDR3 contains 16 residues. Germline CDR1 is MDHEN and CDR2 is SYDVKM. CDR3 region: CASSDLLGSSYNEQFF. For the CDR3, the DNA is TGTGCCAGCAGCGACCTCCTTGGGAGCTCCTACAATGAGCAGTTCTTC.